A selection of T cell receptor beta chains follows, all from one sample in a study of T cell repertoires in aging, cancer and after chemotherapy. TCRdb passed the multiplex PCR reads through MiXCR, listing each CDR3 protein once. The data show under 1,500 distinct CDR3 sequences, with around a quarter seen just once and under 30% held by the top ten. Material for sequencing was blood. These receptors came from a human donor with a solid tumor. The donor label of this sample is uncertain. The CDR3 runs from the conserved cysteine through the conserved F or W. Fields, in order: D gene, clone size, J gene, V gene, CDR3 DNA, CDR3 protein. A D gene is named only where the DNA matches it firmly. The size entry is marked missing in some rows and otherwise reads once, few, many or a size class.

>TRBD1|.|TRBJ2-1|TRBV6-4
TGTGCCAGCAGTGACGGGACAGGGGGCAATGAGCAGTTCTTC
CASSDGTGGNEQFF
>TRBD1|large|TRBJ2-7|TRBV30
TGTGCCTGGAGTGTGGGACGGACAGGTCGCTACGAGCAGTACTTC
CAWSVGRTGRYEQYF
>.|.|TRBJ2-5|TRBV20-1
TGCAGTGCTAGAGACTCCGGGACACCGAGCTACTTC
CSARDSGTPSYF
>TRBD1|.|TRBJ2-1|TRBV11-2
TGTGCCAGCAGCAAGGACAGGGGCGAGCAGTTCTTC
CASSKDRGEQFF
>TRBD1|large|TRBJ1-2|TRBV27
TGTGCCAGCAGACAAGGGACACAGGGGATGGGTGGCTACACCTTC
CASRQGTQGMGGYTF
>.|hyperexpanded|TRBJ1-5|TRBV7-9
TGTGCCAGCATACGGGACAACCATAGCAATCAGCCCCAGCATTTT
CASIRDNHSNQPQHF
>.|hyperexpanded|TRBJ2-1|TRBV19
TGTGCCAGTAGTATAGGCCCCCTAGAGCACAATGAGCAGTTCTTC
CASSIGPLEHNEQFF
>.|large|TRBJ2-7|TRBV7-6
TGTGCCAGCAGCTTAGCAGGACCGGTTTCCGAGCAGTACTTC
CASSLAGPVSEQYF
>.|few|TRBJ2-1|TRBV29-1
TGCAGCGTTGAAAGGGACTCCTCCTACAATGAGCAGTTCTTC
CSVERDSSYNEQFF
>.|few|TRBJ1-5|TRBV5-6
TGTGCCAGCAGCTACCGGACAATCAATCAGCCCCAGCATTTT
CASSYRTINQPQHF